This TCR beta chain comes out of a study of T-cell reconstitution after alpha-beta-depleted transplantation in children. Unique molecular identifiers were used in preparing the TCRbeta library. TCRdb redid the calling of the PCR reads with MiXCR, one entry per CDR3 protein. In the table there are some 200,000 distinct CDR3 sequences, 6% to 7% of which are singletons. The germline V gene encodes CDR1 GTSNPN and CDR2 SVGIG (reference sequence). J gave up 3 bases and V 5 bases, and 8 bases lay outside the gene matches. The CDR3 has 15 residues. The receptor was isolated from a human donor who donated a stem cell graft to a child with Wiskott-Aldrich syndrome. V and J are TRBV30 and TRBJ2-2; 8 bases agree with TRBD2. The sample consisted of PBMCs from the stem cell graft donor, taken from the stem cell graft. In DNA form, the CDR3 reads TGTGCCTGGTATACGGGAGGGCCGTACACCGGGGAGCTGTTTTTT. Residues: CAWYTGGPYTGELFF.